This is a list of T cell receptor beta chains from one sample in a study of shared clonotypes between healthy human individuals. Produced via immunoSEQ multiplex PCR; TCRdb's table is partial and in-frame only. The table has some 550,000 clones, around 97% seen once. Sequencing used naive CD4+ T cells sorted from blood. Every receptor here comes from a woman under 40 in good health. Both conserved end residues are part of each CDR3. Each record gives: V gene, D gene, clone size, J gene, CDR3 protein, CDR3 DNA. A D gene is named only where the DNA matches it firmly. The listing skips clone size in some rows; elsewhere it reads once, few, many or a size class.

>TRBV20-1|.|.|TRBJ1-1
CSAYDNTEAFF
TGCAGTGCCTATGACAACACTGAAGCTTTCTTT
>TRBV7-9|TRBD1|.|TRBJ2-7
CASSPGTDLHEQYF
TGTGCCAGCAGCCCGGGGACAGACCTCCACGAGCAGTACTTC
>TRBV2|.|.|TRBJ2-1
CASRLASYNEQFF
TGTGCCAGCAGATTAGCTTCCTACAATGAGCAGTTCTTC
>TRBV29-1|.|.|TRBJ1-1
CSAARLSLNTEAFF
TGCAGCGCTGCCAGACTGAGTTTGAACACTGAAGCTTTCTTT
>TRBV5-1|.|.|TRBJ2-1
CASSPGRTLSRNEQFF
TGCGCCAGCAGCCCCGGGCGGACCCTTTCTAGGAATGAGCAGTTCTTC
>TRBV5-1|.|.|TRBJ2-5
CASSFGLLEQETQYF
TGCGCCAGCAGCTTTGGGTTACTCGAACAAGAGACCCAGTACTTC
>TRBV4-1|.|.|TRBJ2-5
CASSPFPQQQETQYF
TGCGCCAGCAGCCCCTTCCCGCAGCAGCAAGAGACCCAGTACTTC
>TRBV5-1|TRBD1|.|TRBJ1-3
CASSLQGAGNTIYF
TGCGCCAGCAGCCTTCAGGGGGCGGGAAACACCATATATTTT
>TRBV27|TRBD1|.|TRBJ2-7
CASRRDRPYEQYF
TGTGCCAGCAGAAGGGACAGACCCTACGAGCAGTACTTC
>TRBV5-1|TRBD1|.|TRBJ2-1
CASSLIPGTEYNEQFF
TGCGCCAGCAGCTTGATCCCCGGGACAGAATACAATGAGCAGTTCTTC
>TRBV19|.|.|TRBJ1-2
CASSNRDRGRYGYTF
TGTGCCAGTAGTAACCGGGACCGCGGACGATATGGCTACACCTTC
>TRBV2|.|once|TRBJ1-2
CASSELASLYTF
TGTGCCAGCAGTGAATTGGCCAGCCTCTACACCTTC
>TRBV7-9|TRBD1|few|TRBJ1-1
CASRDRVITEAFF
TGTGCCAGCAGGGACAGGGTGATCACTGAAGCTTTCTTT
>TRBV6-5|.|.|TRBJ2-1
CASRNPGPYNEQFF
TGTGCCAGCAGAAACCCGGGACCGTACAATGAGCAGTTCTTC
>TRBV28|TRBD2|.|TRBJ2-4
CASSLWLAGVKNIQYF
TGTGCCAGCAGTTTATGGTTAGCGGGAGTCAAAAACATTCAGTACTTC
>TRBV25-1|TRBD1|.|TRBJ2-7
CASSDDLDRASKQYF
TGTGCCAGCAGTGATGACTTGGACAGGGCGAGCAAGCAGTACTTC
>TRBV27|.|once|TRBJ2-1
CASSLSWSSYNEQFF
TGTGCCAGCAGTTTGAGCTGGAGCTCCTACAATGAGCAGTTCTTC
>TRBV2|TRBD2|.|TRBJ2-7
CASSVLAGGREQYF
TGTGCCAGCAGTGTACTAGCGGGAGGTAGAGAGCAGTACTTC
>TRBV6-1|.|.|TRBJ2-7
CASKTGYLRRQYF
TGTGCCAGCAAAACAGGGTACCTTAGGAGGCAGTACTTC
>TRBV28|TRBD1|.|TRBJ2-3
CASGTGNEDTQYF
TGTGCCAGCGGGACAGGTAATGAAGATACGCAGTATTTT
>TRBV11-3|.|.|TRBJ2-7
CASSLGGPGEQYF
TGTGCCAGCAGCTTAGGGGGACCCGGGGAGCAGTACTTC
>TRBV28|.|once|TRBJ2-1
CASTRTENNEQFF
TGTGCCAGCACCCGGACAGAGAACAATGAGCAGTTCTTC
>TRBV28|.|.|TRBJ1-1
CASSTGQGYLCAFF
.
>TRBV27|.|.|TRBJ2-7
CASSLTGRRDYEQYF
TGTGCCAGCAGTTTGACAGGAAGGAGAGACTACGAGCAGTACTTC
>TRBV6-1|.|.|TRBJ2-7
CASSESYRALYEQYF
TGTGCCAGCAGTGAGTCATACAGGGCACTTTACGAGCAGTACTTC
>TRBV28|TRBD1|.|TRBJ2-7
CASGRQGATYEQYF
TGTGCCAGCGGGCGACAGGGGGCAACCTACGAGCAGTACTTC
>TRBV27|.|.|TRBJ1-2
CASRQGEYGYTF
TGTGCCAGCAGACAGGGAGAGTATGGCTACACCTTC
>TRBV29-1|.|.|TRBJ2-6
CSVVEGANVLTF
TGCAGCGTTGTCGAGGGGGCCAACGTCCTGACTTTC
>TRBV5-1|TRBD2|.|TRBJ2-1
CASSLDYGRRRNEQFF
TGCGCCAGCAGCTTGGATTACGGGAGGAGGAGGAATGAGCAGTTCTTC
>TRBV5-1|.|.|TRBJ1-5
CASSLGSGGDQPQHF
TGCGCCAGCAGCTTGGGGTCGGGGGGCGATCAGCCCCAGCATTTT
>TRBV5-4|.|.|TRBJ1-6
CASSIGPSTGSPLHF
TGTGCCAGCAGCATAGGTCCTTCAACGGGGTCACCCCTCCACTTT
>TRBV13|TRBD1|.|TRBJ1-3
CASSARDRANTIYF
TGTGCCAGCAGCGCCCGGGACAGGGCAAACACCATATATTTT
>TRBV19|TRBD2|once|TRBJ2-3
CASSTSGSTDTQYF
TGTGCCAGTAGTACCAGCGGGAGTACAGATACGCAGTATTTT
>TRBV6-6|.|.|TRBJ2-7
CASSYAEGESYEQYF
TGTGCCAGCAGTTACGCGGAGGGGGAGTCTTACGAGCAGTACTTC
>TRBV11-3|.|.|TRBJ2-1
CASSQRGGNNEQFF
TGTGCCAGCAGCCAAAGAGGGGGGAACAATGAGCAGTTCTTC
>TRBV7-3|.|.|TRBJ2-2
CASSLQGNRYTGELFF
TGTGCCAGCAGCCTACAGGGAAATCGGTACACCGGGGAGCTGTTTTTT
>TRBV4-1|TRBD2|once|TRBJ2-1
CASSQVGLAGDGVDEQFF
TGCGCCAGCAGCCAAGTGGGGCTAGCGGGAGATGGGGTAGATGAGCAGTTCTTC
>TRBV5-1|.|.|TRBJ2-1
CASSSRRSSYNEQFF
TGCGCCAGCAGCTCGCGGAGGAGCTCCTACAATGAGCAGTTCTTC
>TRBV18|.|.|TRBJ1-1
CASSLSGTEAFF
TGTGCCAGCTCCCTCAGCGGCACTGAAGCTTTCTTT
>TRBV19|.|.|TRBJ2-7
CASSNPAGDGTRAYEQYF
TGTGCCAGTAGTAACCCCGCCGGCGATGGAACAAGAGCCTACGAGCAGTACTTC
>TRBV29-1|TRBD2|.|TRBJ2-1
CSVERAGGRIEQFF
TGCAGCGTTGAACGCGCGGGAGGTCGGATTGAGCAGTTCTTC
>TRBV5-8|.|.|TRBJ2-4
CASSWIRGPNIQYF
TGTGCCAGCAGCTGGATTCGGGGGCCTAACATTCAGTACTTC
>TRBV4-1|.|.|TRBJ1-5
CASSQTSGKRQPQHF
TGCGCCAGCAGCCAAACTTCGGGGAAGCGTCAGCCCCAGCATTTT
>TRBV25-1|.|once|TRBJ2-5
CASSELNKETQYF
TGTGCCAGCAGTGAGCTAAATAAAGAGACCCAGTACTTC
>TRBV5-1|TRBD2|.|TRBJ2-3
CASSFNLLAGVGGGTDTQYF
TGCGCCAGCAGCTTTAACTTACTAGCGGGAGTAGGCGGGGGCACAGATACGCAGTATTTT
>TRBV6-6|.|.|TRBJ1-5
CASSLGARPQHF
TGTGCCAGCAGCCTAGGGGCTCGGCCCCAGCATTTT
>TRBV7-9|TRBD1|once|TRBJ2-7
CASSRGQGAYEQYF
TGTGCCAGCAGCCGGGGACAGGGTGCCTACGAGCAGTACTTC
>TRBV10-1|TRBD1|.|TRBJ1-1
CASSRDRVNTEAFF
TGCGCCAGCAGCCGGGACAGAGTGAACACTGAAGCTTTCTTT
>TRBV18|TRBD2|.|TRBJ2-1
CASSTFGLAGPSSYNEQFF
TGTGCCAGCTCAACCTTTGGACTAGCGGGACCAAGCTCCTACAATGAGCAGTTCTTC
>TRBV10-3|TRBD2|.|TRBJ2-3
CAISPTSGSTDTQYF
TGTGCCATCAGTCCGACTAGCGGGAGCACAGATACGCAGTATTTT